The sample holds many counts of the clone carrying this T cell receptor (beta chain). Its specificity is unknown. This entry is derived from a study of Graves' ophthalmopathy and Graves' hyperthyroidism. Looking at the study overall: At initial diagnosis, peripheral blood was obtained, and this preceded any treatment. The study's findings and limits: Progression of ophthalmopathy was predicted by the model with approximately 71% sensitivity and 72% to 85% specificity.

Germline V lookup: CDR1 DFQATT, CDR2 SNEGSKA (reference sequence). This CDR3 spans 12 amino acids. Deletions cut 5 bases from V and 1 base from J, with 9 bases between. Uncontrolled infections, other autoimmune diseases, pregnancy or lactation barred patients from enrollment. Around 10 ml of fresh blood yielded the PBMCs by density gradient. RNA transcripts served as template for amplifying TCR beta CDR3 sequences. The first round was an RT-PCR with HTBI primers, and the second round was a multiplex PCR. TCRdb re-called the multiplex PCR reads with MiXCR, one entry per CDR3 protein. The profile covers about 400,000 distinct CDR3 sequences, with about 16% appearing a single time and 1.6% taken by the ten largest.

This clonotype originated in a woman aged 18-29 years with Graves' ophthalmopathy. The chain is built from TRBV20-1 and TRBJ2-7, with D possibly being TRBD2 (5 bases). Sequenced: peripheral blood. The chain's CDR3 is CSAVGGSYEQYF. The CDR3 region has the DNA TGCAGTGCTGTTGGAGGATCCTACGAGCAGTACTTC.